This T cell receptor beta chain was recorded in a study of cytomegalovirus exposure and HLA in healthy donors. Overall study results and limits: Clonal expansion was found to be greater in HLA-associated TCR beta chains than in equally common others in a later analysis.

Germline CDR1 is GTSNPN and CDR2 is SVGIG (reference sequence). Trimming cost V 4 bases and J 7 bases; bases outside gene matches: 6. The CDR3 loop spans 13 amino acids. Of note for this clone: Its antigen is unidentified.

The PCR employed 60 Vbeta primers together with 13 Jbeta primers. The assay was immunoSEQ multiplex PCR, and TCRdb's table has in-frame clones only and misses some. This table has tens of thousands of clones, roughly two thirds appearing once. The clonotype comes from a man in his 60s in good health and CMV-seropositive. The rearrangement links TRBV30 to TRBJ1-4, with 7 positions matching TRBD1. Sequencing was done on a sample of PBMCs. CDR3 bases: TGTGCCTGGAAGAAATCAGGGGGTGAAAAACTGTTTTTT. This sequence encodes CAWKKSGGEKLFF.